This paragraph covers one T cell receptor (beta chain) sequence. This sample was included in a study of shared clonotypes between healthy human individuals. Per sorted-subset replicate PCR, input was around 220 ng DNA, representing tens of thousands of T cell genomes. Libraries were prepared by immunoSEQ multiplex PCR; TCRdb keeps only in-frame clonotypes and omits some of them. This table holds 650,000 to 700,000 clones, about 92% found once. The V gene end was trimmed by 4 bases and the J gene end by 3 bases; junction bases not matched to a gene: 15. CDR3 size: 19 residues. CDR1 and CDR2 from the germline V gene are SGHVS and FQNEAQ.

The receptor comes from a man younger than 35 in good health. Some clones in this sample may be carry-over from other donors' samples. The chain joins TRBV7-8 to TRBJ2-7, with 13 bases matching TRBD2. The material sequenced was memory CD8+ T cells from PBMCs. Subset denoted: CD45RO+ cells pooled with CCR7-negative TemRA cells. In DNA form, the CDR3 reads TGTGCCAGCAGCTCCCTTGGACTAGCGGGAGATACAGGGTTCTACGAGCAGTACTTC. This codes for CASSSLGLAGDTGFYEQYF.